Listed below are T cell receptor beta chains from one sample, sequenced in a study of blood T cells in healthy people across ages. MiXCR, run by TCRdb on the 5' RACE reads, gives a single entry per CDR3 protein. The table has fewer than 1,200,000 distinct CDR3 sequences, 25% seen once. The same sample was also studied in work on T cells of mothers and their children.

The specimen was blood. The receptors originated from a girl aged 2 to 10 in good health. Both conserved end residues are part of each CDR3. The order of the fields is CDR3 length, J gene, clone size, V gene, D gene, CDR3 DNA, CDR3 protein. The D gene is left open where the match is weak. The size of a clone is reported for some rows only, either as once, few or many, or as a class for expanded clones.

>15|TRBJ2-5|few|TRBV11-2|TRBD2
TGTGCCGGCAGCTTAACTAGCGGGAGGCAAGAGACCCAGTACTTC
CAGSLTSGRQETQYF
>15|TRBJ2-7|-|TRBV29-1|TRBD1
TGCAGCGTTGAGGGGCTCGGACAGGGAACCTCCGAGCAGTACTTC
CSVEGLGQGTSEQYF
>14|TRBJ1-1|few|TRBV6-2/TRBV6-3|TRBD1
TGTGCCAGCAGTCGAGGGACAGGGTTCACTGAAGCTTTCTTT
CASSRGTGFTEAFF
>16|TRBJ2-1|-|TRBV6-5|TRBD2
TGTGCCAGCAGTTACAAGACTAGCGGAGGGGACAATGAGCAGTTCTTC
CASSYKTSGGDNEQFF
>16|TRBJ2-5|-|TRBV28|TRBD1
TGTGCCAGCAGTCCCCCCGGACAGGGCTTACCCGGGACCCAGTACTTC
CASSPPGQGLPGTQYF
>14|TRBJ2-7|-|TRBV28|-
TGTGCCAGCAGTCCTACCACTAGCTCCTACGAGCAGTACTTC
CASSPTTSSYEQYF
>15|TRBJ1-1|few|TRBV12-3/TRBV12-4|-
TGTGCCAGCAATCGGGGGGAGTCGGCGGACACTGAAGCTTTCTTT
CASNRGESADTEAFF
>13|TRBJ2-3|-|TRBV20-1|TRBD1
TGCAGTGGAGGGGACAGGGTAGGAGATACGCAGTATTTT
CSGGDRVGDTQYF
>14|TRBJ2-7|-|TRBV27|-
TGTGCCAGCAGTTTTAACTTATTCCGCTACGAGCAGTACTTC
CASSFNLFRYEQYF
>13|TRBJ2-1|few|TRBV27|TRBD1
TGTGCCAGCAGTGACAGGGTAAACAATGAGCAGTTCTTC
CASSDRVNNEQFF
>10|TRBJ2-3|-|TRBV20-1|-
TGCAGTGCTATGGGGTATACGCAGTATTTT
CSAMGYTQYF
>15|TRBJ2-5|-|TRBV7-2|TRBD2
TGTGCCAGCAGCCATCAGACTAGCGGGGATGAGACCCAGTACTTC
CASSHQTSGDETQYF
>14|TRBJ1-2|few|TRBV12-3/TRBV12-4|-
TGTGCCAGCACCCAAGCAGGGTTTCAGGGGGGCTACACCTTC
CASTQAGFQGGYTF
>15|TRBJ1-4|-|TRBV24-1|-
TGTGCCACCAGCGCCTCGGGGGGGGCGCGTGAAAAACTGTTTTTT
CATSASGGAREKLFF